Shown below are 10 T cell receptor beta chains from a single sample sequenced in a study of cytomegalovirus exposure and HLA in healthy donors. This PCR relied on a set of 60 Vbeta primers and 13 Jbeta primers. Measured with immunoSEQ multiplex PCR; TCRdb has only the in-frame clones, and not every one. Of about 170,000 clones in the sample, 60% to 80% were seen once. Source material: PBMCs. The origin of the receptors is a female donor in good health and CMV-seronegative.

CDR3 sequence: CASSAKLGTSGETQYF. CDR3 coding DNA: TGTGCCAGCAGCGCCAAACTCGGGACTAGCGGAGAGACCCAGTACTTC. The chain employs TRBV11-3 and TRBJ2-5; 11 nucleotides line up with TRBD2. There are 16 residues in the CDR3. The germline gives CDR1 SGHNT, CDR2 YENEEA. Germline trimming cut 5 bases from V and 4 bases from J; bases unmatched to any gene: 9.

The chain couples TRBV7-3 to TRBJ2-1, with 9 bases identical to TRBD2. The V gene's germline CDR1 is SGHTA and CDR2 FQGTGA. This CDR3 spans 15 amino acids. V lost 3 bases and J lost 4; bases outside the gene matches: 4. This CDR3 reads CASSFLAGSYNEQFF. CDR3 DNA: TGTGCCAGCAGCTTTCTAGCGGGGTCGTACAATGAGCAGTTCTTC.

The chain is built from TRBV28 and TRBJ2-5, with D possibly matching TRBD1 (6 bases). CDR1 MDHEN and CDR2 SYDVKM come from the germline V gene. V was trimmed by 2 bases and J by 9 bases, leaving 22 bases between them. The CDR3 is made up of 16 amino acids. CDR3 protein: CASSLNKGITGLAQYF. CDR3 in DNA: TGTGCCAGCAGTTTAAATAAAGGGATCACAGGGTTGGCCCAGTACTTC.

The table lists this clone with a few counts. This chain links TRBV18 with TRBJ1-1, with TRBD1 matching over 7 bases. Unmatched junction bases numbered 5, after V lost 6 bases and J lost 1 base. This CDR3 has 14 residues. Germline loops: CDR1 KGHSH, CDR2 LQKENI. The CDR3 sequence: CASSPGGENTEAFF. The DNA for the CDR3 is TGTGCCAGCTCTCCAGGGGGGGAGAACACTGAAGCTTTCTTT.

V usage is TRBV30 and J usage is TRBJ1-2; D not certain. Looked up from germline, CDR1 is GTSNPN and CDR2 is SVGIG (reference sequence). Deletions cut 1 base from V and 2 bases from J, with 11 bases between. The CDR3 extends over 14 amino acids. Written as DNA, the CDR3 is TGTGCCTGGAGTGGGTCAGAGGAGAACTATGGCTACACCTTC. Translation: CAWSGSEENYGYTF.

The rearrangement joins TRBV19 to TRBJ2-2, with 10 positions matching TRBD1. This CDR3 is built from 15 residues. V trimming: 10 bases; J trimming: 3 bases; junction bases outside the gene matches: 8. Germline CDR1 is LNHDA and CDR2 is SQIVND (reference sequence). The CDR3 DNA follows: TGTGCCACCAAGGGGACAGGGGTGTACACCGGGGAGCTGTTTTTT. Translating it yields CATKGTGVYTGELFF.

This chain connects TRBV14 to TRBJ1-1; TRBD1 matches 8 bases. The CDR3 has 16 residues. From germline, CDR1 is SGHDN and CDR2 FVKESK. The V segment lost 0 bases and the J segment 6 bases; nucleotides outside the gene matches: 9. In nucleotides, the CDR3 is TGTGCCAGCAGCCAAGATCTGGCAGGGGGCTGGGCTGAAGCTTTCTTT. Protein sequence: CASSQDLAGGWAEAFF.

This clone occurred once. V is TRBV9 and J is TRBJ2-5; a weak D match, TRBD2 (5 bases). V lost 4 bases and J lost 5, with 15 bases in between. CDR3 length equals 14 residues. From germline, CDR1 is SGDLS and CDR2 YYNGEE. This chain's CDR3 is CASSPSTAVETQYF. The CDR3 DNA is TGTGCCAGCAGCCCTAGCACGGCTGTGGAGACCCAGTACTTC.

This chain joins TRBV5-6 and TRBJ1-4; TRBD1 might be the D (6 bases). The V gene lost 1 base and the J gene lost 7 bases, with 11 bases spanning the gap. The CDR3 covers 14 residues. Germline assignment: CDR1 SGHDT and CDR2 YYEEEE. For the CDR3, the DNA is TGTGCCAGCAGCTTGTCAGGGGTTGGTGAAAAACTGTTTTTT. Translated: CASSLSGVGEKLFF.

In this sample, this clone turned up once. V and J are TRBV30 and TRBJ2-7, with D perhaps TRBD1 (5 bases). The CDR3 spans 12 residues. V was cut by 3 bases and J by 0 bases, with 6 bases left in between. Per the germline V gene, CDR1 is GTSNPN and CDR2 is SVGIG (reference sequence). DNA for the CDR3: TGTGCCTGGAGGGGGCTCTCCTACGAGCAGTACTTC. Its protein is CAWRGLSYEQYF. Filled out from reference TRBV30 and TRBJ2-7, the complete variable domain reads SQTIHQWPATLVQPVGSPLSLECTVEGTSNPNLYWYRQAAGRGLQLLFYSVGIGQISSEVPQNLSASRPQDRQFILSSKKLLLSDSGFYLCAWRGLSYEQYFGPGTRLTVT.